Listed below are T cell receptor beta chains from one sample, sequenced in a study of blood T cell repertoires in COVID-19. The protocol was immunoSEQ multiplex PCR, while the TCRdb copy is restricted to in-frame clones and leaves out a portion. Of roughly 120,000 clones listed, around 77% are singletons. Material: peripheral blood. The receptors stem from a human donor in a cohort sampled during active COVID-19. CDR3s include the opening cysteine and the closing phenylalanine or tryptophan. A D gene is named only where the DNA matches it firmly. Some rows have no size entry. The others give once, few or many, or a class for an expanded clone.

CDR3 protein | CDR3 DNA | J gene | D gene | clone size | V gene
CASSDYTGVEQYF | TGTGCCAGCTCGGACTATACAGGGGTCGAGCAGTACTTC | TRBJ2-7 | NA | few | TRBV18
CASSPDINYGYTF | TGTGCCAGCAGTCCGGACATTAACTATGGCTACACCTTC | TRBJ1-2 | NA | NA | TRBV28
CASSPDRGGYTF | TGTGCCAGCAGTCCGGACAGAGGAGGCTACACCTTC | TRBJ1-2 | NA | NA | TRBV6-4
CAWSVAQGIGEQYF | TGTGCCTGGAGTGTAGCTCAGGGGATCGGCGAGCAGTACTTC | TRBJ2-7 | NA | NA | TRBV30
CASSIPPTGSGYTF | TGTGCCAGTAGTATACCCCCGACAGGGTCTGGCTACACCTTC | TRBJ1-2 | TRBD1 | few | TRBV19
CATSATGRNTEAFF | TGTGCCACCAGCGCTACCGGTAGGAACACTGAAGCTTTCTTT | TRBJ1-1 | NA | NA | TRBV24-1
CASSTDRGFGEQYF | TGCGCCAGCAGCACCGACAGGGGCTTCGGCGAGCAGTACTTC | TRBJ2-7 | TRBD1 | NA | TRBV5-1
CASSSDQGNTIYF | TGTGCCAGCTCATCAGATCAAGGAAACACCATATATTTT | TRBJ1-3 | NA | NA | TRBV18
CASSPYAVGITYEQYF | TGTGCCAGCAGCCCGTATGCGGTCGGGATAACTTACGAGCAGTACTTC | TRBJ2-7 | NA | NA | TRBV4-2
CASRPEEGYTF | TGTGCCAGCAGACCAGAGGAGGGCTACACCTTC | TRBJ1-2 | NA | NA | TRBV28
CASSQAGANYGYTF | TGCGCCAGCAGCCAAGCAGGGGCTAACTATGGCTACACCTTC | TRBJ1-2 | NA | NA | TRBV4-1
CASSDPGTGATEAFF | TGTGCCAGCAGTGACCCCGGGACAGGGGCAACTGAAGCTTTCTTT | TRBJ1-1 | TRBD1 | few | TRBV6-1
CASRVVGFFGGGAGYEQYF | TGTGCCAGCAGGGTGGTGGGGTTTTTCGGCGGGGGGGCCGGATACGAGCAGTACTTC | TRBJ2-7 | TRBD2 | NA | TRBV3-1/TRBV3-2
CSVALGGTGHEQYF | TGCAGCGTTGCTCTCGGCGGGACAGGGCACGAGCAGTACTTC | TRBJ2-7 | TRBD1 | NA | TRBV29-1
CAWREWAEAFF | TGTGCCTGGAGGGAGTGGGCTGAAGCTTTCTTT | TRBJ1-1 | NA | NA | TRBV30
CASSLAHGQSYEQYF | TGCGCCAGCAGCTTGGCTCACGGACAATCCTACGAGCAGTACTTC | TRBJ2-7 | NA | NA | TRBV5-1
CASSLTAGLKETQYF | TGTGCCAGCAGCTTAACGGCGGGGCTTAAAGAGACCCAGTACTTC | TRBJ2-5 | NA | NA | TRBV7-3
CASRMRTGVYEQYF | TGTGCCAGTCGAATGAGGACAGGGGTTTACGAGCAGTACTTC | TRBJ2-7 | TRBD1 | NA | TRBV19
CASSPGGATDTQYF | TGTGCCAGCAGCCCGGGGGGGGCAACAGATACGCAGTATTTT | TRBJ2-3 | TRBD2 | NA | TRBV6-4
CASSRGRGYYGYTF | TGTGCCAGCAGCCGGGGGAGGGGTTACTATGGCTACACCTTC | TRBJ1-2 | NA | few | TRBV11-3
CASSSPSTGNYGYTF | TGTGCCAGCAGTTCCCCATCGACAGGAAACTATGGCTACACCTTC | TRBJ1-2 | NA | NA | TRBV27
CASSAPRERKVPYEQYF | TGTGCCAGCAGCGCCCCCCGGGAAAGGAAAGTCCCCTACGAGCAGTACTTC | TRBJ2-7 | NA | NA | TRBV7-2
CASSETVLTGLGEQYF | TGTGCCAGCAGTGAAACGGTACTCACAGGGTTGGGGGAGCAGTACTTC | TRBJ2-7 | NA | NA | TRBV6-1
CASSPAGQGAETQYF | TGTGCCAGTAGTCCGGCGGGACAGGGGGCCGAGACCCAGTACTTC | TRBJ2-5 | TRBD1 | NA | TRBV19
CASSQGTVTGKLGEKLFF | TGCGCCAGCAGCCAAGGGACAGTAACCGGGAAACTGGGCGAAAAACTGTTTTTT | TRBJ1-4 | NA | NA | TRBV4-1